These 14 T cell receptor beta chains originate from one sample sequenced in a study of T cells in localized non-small cell lung cancer. Produced via immunoSEQ multiplex PCR; TCRdb's table is partial and in-frame only. The repertoire consists of roughly 29,000 clones, with approximately 84% occurring once and the leading ten covering about 5.4%. Here the sequenced sample was peripheral blood mononuclear cells, taken before any cancer treatment. Receptors originate from a man between 40 and 70 years old with stage III lung adenocarcinoma.

The chain combines TRBV28 with TRBJ2-7; 11 bases align to TRBD2. After removal of 2 bases from V and 0 bases from J, the junction contained 9 bases not matched to a gene. This CDR3 is built from 18 residues. Per germline, CDR1 MDHEN and CDR2 SYDVKM. The CDR3 nucleotides are TGTGCCAGCAGTTTAAACGGACTAGCGGGTGATATCTCCTACGAGCAGTACTTC. Residues: CASSLNGLAGDISYEQYF.

This clone was recorded a few times. V usage is TRBV7-8 and J usage is TRBJ1-6; no reliable D call. V was clipped by 3 bases and J by 16 bases, with 10 bases between them. The length of the CDR3 is 11 residues. CDR1 and CDR2 from the germline V gene are SGHVS and FQNEAQ. CDR3 amino acids: CASSFDGFLHF. In DNA form, the CDR3 reads TGTGCCAGCAGCTTCGACGGGTTTCTCCACTTT. The full variable domain, its missing parts supplied by reference TRBV7-8 and TRBJ1-6, is GAGVSQSPRYKVAKRGQDVALRCDPISGHVSLFWYQQALGQGPEFLTYFQNEAQLDKSGLPSDRFFAERPEGSVSTLKIQRTQQEDSAVYLCASSFDGFLHFGNGTRLTVT.

The V and J genes are TRBV27 and TRBJ2-6; no clear D gene. V shed 4 bases and J shed 1 base, with 5 bases lying between them. The CDR3 spans 14 residues. Germline V gene data show CDR1 as MNHEY and CDR2 as SMNVEV (reference sequence). DNA of the CDR3: TGTGCCAGCAGTTATACATCTGGGGCCAACGTCCTGACTTTC. Amino acids: CASSYTSGANVLTF.

The chain couples TRBV6-1 to TRBJ2-2; 7 bases fit TRBD2. This CDR3 has 15 amino acids. Germline V CDR1 and CDR2: MNHNS, SASEGT. The J segment lost 5 bases and the V segment lost 6 bases, leaving 9 bases of the junction unmatched. CDR3 protein: CASSIGLVLTGELFF. Written as DNA, the CDR3 is TGTGCCAGCAGCATAGGACTAGTTTTGACCGGGGAGCTGTTTTTT.

V and J are TRBV30 and TRBJ2-7; TRBD2 is a possible D gene (5 bases). This CDR3 region has 12 residues. Germline CDR1 is GTSNPN and CDR2 is SVGIG (reference sequence). The germline V and J ends were trimmed by 8 bases and 5 bases, with 16 bases remaining between them. The CDR3, as DNA: TGTGCCGGCAGCGGAGTAAGGAACGAGCAGTACTTC. Amino acid sequence: CAGSGVRNEQYF.

This sequence joins TRBV5-4 and TRBJ2-1, with D perhaps matching TRBD1 (5 bases). V was cut by 0 bases and J by 3 bases, with 16 bases left in between. The germline V gene encodes CDR1 SGHNT and CDR2 YYREEE (reference sequence). This CDR3 has 17 residues. CDR3 coding DNA: TGTGCCAGCAGCTTGGGGTTGGAAAGGGGTTTCTACAATGAGCAGTTCTTC. Its translation is CASSLGLERGFYNEQFF. The full variable domain, rest sourced from reference TRBV5-4 and TRBJ2-1, is ETGVTQSPTHLIKTRGQQVTLRCSSQSGHNTVSWYQQALGQGPQFIFQYYREEENGRGNFPPRFSGLQFPNYSSELNVNALELDDSALYLCASSLGLERGFYNEQFFGPGTRLTVL.

The rearrangement links TRBV4-2 to TRBJ2-1; weak D call: TRBD2 (6 bases). The germline V gene encodes CDR1 LGHNA and CDR2 YNFKEQ. Deletions cut 4 bases from V and 0 bases from J, with 16 bases between. The CDR3 covers 17 residues. The CDR3 nucleotides are TGTGCCAGCAGCCGGCTACCGGGACTCACCTCCTACAATGAGCAGTTCTTC. Translation: CASSRLPGLTSYNEQFF.

V and J are TRBV5-1 and TRBJ2-3; TRBD2 might be the D (5 bases). The length of the CDR3 is 15 residues. Germline V gives CDR1 SGHRS, CDR2 YFSETQ. Trimming removed 4 bases from V and 2 bases from J, with 14 bases in between. In nucleotides, the CDR3 is TGCGCCAGCAGCCCGCGGGTAGATTACACAGATACGCAGTATTTT. It is translated as CASSPRVDYTDTQYF.

This chain uses TRBV7-2 with TRBJ2-3; D call uncertain. CDR1 is SGHTA, CDR2 FQGNSA, per germline. This CDR3 has 14 amino acids. Trimming removed 2 bases from V and 0 bases from J, with 6 bases in between. CDR3 in amino acids: CASSLTLSTDTQYF. Written as DNA, the CDR3 is TGTGCCAGCAGCTTAACCCTAAGCACAGATACGCAGTATTTT.

The rearrangement links TRBV5-1 to TRBJ2-1, with 12 nucleotides matching TRBD2. The V gene's germline CDR1 is SGHRS and CDR2 YFSETQ. With V trimmed by 4 bases and J by 7 bases, 12 bases remained unmatched. This CDR3 has 17 amino acids. CDR3 sequence reads: CASSPSTSGSGPNEQFF. Written as DNA, the CDR3 is TGCGCCAGCAGCCCGTCGACTAGCGGGAGCGGCCCAAATGAGCAGTTCTTC. The variable domain in full, with the rest retrieved from reference TRBV5-1 and TRBJ2-1, is KAGVTQTPRYLIKTRGQQVTLSCSPISGHRSVSWYQQTPGQGLQFLFEYFSETQRNKGNFPGRFSGRQFSNSRSEMNVSTLELGDSALYLCASSPSTSGSGPNEQFFGPGTRLTVL.

This clone has a handful of counts. This chain joins TRBV6-1 and TRBJ1-5; D remains ambiguous. Trimming removed 8 bases from V and 0 bases from J, with 11 bases in between. The CDR3 is 14 amino acids. CDR1 is MNHNS, CDR2 SASEGT, per germline. The CDR3 sequence: CASRPGDSNQPQHF. The CDR3 nucleotides read TGTGCCAGCCGTCCGGGTGATAGCAATCAGCCCCAGCATTTT.

The chain is built from TRBV6-5 and TRBJ2-3; D is perhaps TRBD1 (5 bases). The CDR3 extends over 15 amino acids. The V gene lost 2 bases and the J gene lost 5 bases, with 14 bases spanning the gap. Germline V lookup: CDR1 MNHEY, CDR2 SVGAGI. The CDR3 loop reads CASSYRGTFKDTQYF. The CDR3 region has the DNA TGTGCCAGCAGTTACAGGGGCACGTTTAAAGATACGCAGTATTTT.

The chain uses TRBV7-2 and TRBJ1-3, with D perhaps TRBD1 (5 bases). V was cut by 1 base and J by 4 bases, with 14 bases left in between. The CDR3 runs 16 residues. From germline, CDR1 is SGHTA and CDR2 FQGNSA. The CDR3 nucleotides read TGTGCCAGCAGCTTAGGGGGCAGCGTCCTGGGAAACACCATATATTTT. It yields the protein CASSLGGSVLGNTIYF.

This clone was detected only a few times. The genes are TRBV28 and TRBJ2-5; D gene ambiguous. V lost 3 bases to trimming and J lost 4 bases, with 6 bases between them. Germline values: CDR1 MDHEN, CDR2 SYDVKM. CDR3 length: 12 residues. CDR3: CASSFWAETQYF. Here the CDR3 DNA reads TGTGCCAGCAGTTTCTGGGCAGAGACCCAGTACTTC.